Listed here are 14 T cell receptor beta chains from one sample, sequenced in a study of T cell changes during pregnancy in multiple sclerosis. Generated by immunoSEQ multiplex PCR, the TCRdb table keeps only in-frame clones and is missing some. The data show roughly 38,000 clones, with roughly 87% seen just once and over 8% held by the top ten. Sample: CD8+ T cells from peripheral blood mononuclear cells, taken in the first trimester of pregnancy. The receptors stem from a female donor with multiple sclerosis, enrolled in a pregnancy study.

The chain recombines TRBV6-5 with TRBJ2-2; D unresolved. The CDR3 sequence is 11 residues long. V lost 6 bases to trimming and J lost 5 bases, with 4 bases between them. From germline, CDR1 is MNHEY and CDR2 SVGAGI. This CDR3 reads CASRRTGELFF. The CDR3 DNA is TGTGCCAGCAGGCGAACCGGGGAGCTGTTTTTT.

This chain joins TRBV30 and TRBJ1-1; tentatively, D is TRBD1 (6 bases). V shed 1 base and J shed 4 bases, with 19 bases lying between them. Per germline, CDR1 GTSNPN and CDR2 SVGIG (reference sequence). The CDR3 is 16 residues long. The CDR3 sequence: CAWSERPGAMGTEAFF. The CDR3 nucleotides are TGTGCCTGGAGTGAGAGACCAGGGGCCATGGGCACTGAAGCTTTCTTT.

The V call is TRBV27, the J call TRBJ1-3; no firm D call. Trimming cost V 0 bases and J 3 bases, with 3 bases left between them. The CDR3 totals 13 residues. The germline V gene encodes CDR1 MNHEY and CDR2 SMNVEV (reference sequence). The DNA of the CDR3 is TGTGCCAGCAGTTTATCCAGTGGAAACACCATATATTTT. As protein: CASSLSSGNTIYF.

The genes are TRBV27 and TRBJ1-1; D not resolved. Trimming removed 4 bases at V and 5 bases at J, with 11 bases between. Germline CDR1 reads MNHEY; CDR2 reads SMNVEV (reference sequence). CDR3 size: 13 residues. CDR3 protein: CASSSLVGTEAFF. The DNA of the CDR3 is TGTGCCAGCAGTTCCCTAGTGGGTACTGAAGCTTTCTTT.

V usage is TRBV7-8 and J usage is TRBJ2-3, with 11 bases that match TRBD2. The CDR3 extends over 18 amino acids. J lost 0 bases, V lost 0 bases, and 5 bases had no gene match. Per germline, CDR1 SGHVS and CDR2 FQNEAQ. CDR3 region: CASSLAPSGGPSTDTQYF. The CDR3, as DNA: TGTGCCAGCAGCTTAGCTCCTAGCGGGGGGCCTAGCACAGATACGCAGTATTTT.

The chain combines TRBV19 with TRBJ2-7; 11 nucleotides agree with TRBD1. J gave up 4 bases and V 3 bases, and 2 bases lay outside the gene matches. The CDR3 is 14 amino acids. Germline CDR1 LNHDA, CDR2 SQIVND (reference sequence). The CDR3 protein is CASSIGTGGYEQYF. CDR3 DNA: TGTGCCAGTAGTATTGGGACAGGGGGATACGAGCAGTACTTC.

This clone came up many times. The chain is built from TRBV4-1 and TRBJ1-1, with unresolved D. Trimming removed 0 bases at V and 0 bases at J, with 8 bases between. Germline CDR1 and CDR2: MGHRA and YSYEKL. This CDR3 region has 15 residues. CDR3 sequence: CASSQEDSMNTEAFF. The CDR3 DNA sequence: TGCGCCAGCAGCCAAGAGGACTCGATGAACACTGAAGCTTTCTTT.

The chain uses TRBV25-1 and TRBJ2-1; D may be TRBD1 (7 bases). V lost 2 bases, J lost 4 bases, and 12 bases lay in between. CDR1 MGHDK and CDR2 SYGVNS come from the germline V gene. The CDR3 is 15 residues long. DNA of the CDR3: TGTGCCAGCAGTGAAATCCCAGGGGGGTACAATGAGCAGTTCTTC. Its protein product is CASSEIPGGYNEQFF.

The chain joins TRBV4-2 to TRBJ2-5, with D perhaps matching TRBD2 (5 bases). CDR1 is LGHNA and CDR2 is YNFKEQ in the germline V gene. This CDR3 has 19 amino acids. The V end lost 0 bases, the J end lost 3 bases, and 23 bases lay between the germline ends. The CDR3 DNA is TGTGCCAGCAGCCAAGAAGATCAGGCGGGCTCACGTGGGGAAGAGACCCAGTACTTC. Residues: CASSQEDQAGSRGEETQYF.

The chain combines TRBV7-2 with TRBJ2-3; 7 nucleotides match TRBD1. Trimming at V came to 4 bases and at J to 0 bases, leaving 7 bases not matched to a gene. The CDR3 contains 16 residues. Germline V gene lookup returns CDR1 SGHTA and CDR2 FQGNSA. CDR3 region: CASSSLTGSSTDTQYF. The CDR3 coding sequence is TGTGCCAGCAGCTCGCTGACAGGGTCTAGCACAGATACGCAGTATTTT.

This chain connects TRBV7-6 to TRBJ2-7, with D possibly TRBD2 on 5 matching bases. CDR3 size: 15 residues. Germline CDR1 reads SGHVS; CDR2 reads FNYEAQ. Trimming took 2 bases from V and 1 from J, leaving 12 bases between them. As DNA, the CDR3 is TGTGCCAGCAGCTTATTACGCGGGCGGTCCTACGAGCAGTACTTC. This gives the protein CASSLLRGRSYEQYF.

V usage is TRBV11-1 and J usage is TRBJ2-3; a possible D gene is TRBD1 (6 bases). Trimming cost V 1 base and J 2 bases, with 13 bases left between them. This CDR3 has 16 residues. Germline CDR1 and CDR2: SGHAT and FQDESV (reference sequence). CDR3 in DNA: TGTGCCAGCAGCTTAGGCCCGGGACATTCCACAGATACGCAGTATTTT. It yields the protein CASSLGPGHSTDTQYF.

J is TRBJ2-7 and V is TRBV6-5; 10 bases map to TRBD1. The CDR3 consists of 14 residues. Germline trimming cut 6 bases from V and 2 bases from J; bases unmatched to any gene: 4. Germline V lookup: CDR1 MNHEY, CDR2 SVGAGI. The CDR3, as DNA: TGTGCCAGCAGCTGGGGACAGGGGCCCTACGAGCAGTACTTC. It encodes CASSWGQGPYEQYF.

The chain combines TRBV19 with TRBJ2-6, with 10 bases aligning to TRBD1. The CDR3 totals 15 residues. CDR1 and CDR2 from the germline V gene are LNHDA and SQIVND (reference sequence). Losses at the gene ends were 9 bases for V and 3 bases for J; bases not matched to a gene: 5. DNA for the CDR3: TGTGCCAGGAGACAGGGGGCGCTTGGGGCCAACGTCCTGACTTTC. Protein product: CARRQGALGANVLTF.